The sequence of this T cell receptor beta chain was determined in a study of shared clonotypes between healthy human individuals (dated by TCRdb to 2020 to 2021). Describing the broader study: The cohort comprised a couple of women and three men aged 18 to 49 years. Libraries were prepared and TCR repertoires were sequenced by different laboratories using diverse techniques, in order to increase sequencing depth and limit assay-specific biases. For each donor, three plates each were used for CD4 naive and CD4 memory, two plates were used for CD8 naive, and one plate was used for CD8 memory. Between about 0.94 and 8.9 billion PBMCs per donor were obtained by leukapheresis. To estimate repertoire size and how much clonotype sharing occurs between individuals, the study deeply sequenced the blood TCR repertoires of five healthy adults.

Notes on this clone: What this receptor recognizes is not known. No base quality values were provided; no much bigger clone lies one nucleotide off.

Using the deep immunoSEQ assay, multiplex PCR amplified TCR CDR3 regions from genomic DNA. Genomic DNA extracted from each cell subset was distributed evenly over all wells of several immunoSEQ 96-well plates, and each plate served as one replicate. Each replicate PCR for sorted subsets received around 210 ng genomic DNA, equal to roughly 33,000 T cell genomes. The purified libraries were quantified using a Qubit 3.0 fluorometer, sized with a Bioanalyzer 2100, and then quantified again using the KAPA Library Quantification kit. Every immunoSEQ 96-well plate was sequenced on a separate single-read 150-cycle Illumina NextSeq 550 flow cell. The original pipeline was this. The immunoSEQ output contained only junctional sequences without quality scores, so filtering could not match that applied to full-length reads. To assign V/J genes and CDR3, sequences were annotated against IMGT germline references using PyIR, a Python wrapper for IgBLAST v1.9. Reads with weak V/J assignments (E-value above 1e-6), missing CDR3, stop codons, out-of-frame junctions, or ambiguous translated residues were removed. V3J clonotypes were defined by identical inferred V gene, J gene, and CDR3 amino acid sequence. Percentage overlap between repertoires was calculated by dividing the number of shared unique clonotypes by the size of the smaller repertoire. Three approaches were used to assess repertoire richness: RTK rarefaction, the Chao1 estimator, and Recon v2.1 estimates of unobserved clonotypes. OLGA was used to compute generation probabilities for all TCRbeta clonotypes that the gDNA method yielded from a few donors. The table comes from immuneACCESS by way of TCRdb, which keeps in-frame sequences with V and J called. Part of the clones is missing from these tables; in studies checked, under half for an unresolved V gene and the rest for unknown reasons. D and trimming come from the DNA, and the V and J calls and clone size come from that table. This sample is represented by some 350,000 clones; roughly 70% of them were singletons. The leading ten clones occupy about a tenth of the sample.

The CDR3 sequence holds 13 residues, the cysteine and phenylalanine included. Just the 39-base CDR3 DNA is kept, in frame starting at base 1. V ends up 3 bases short and J 6 bases short, with an unmatched junction base count of 6. Taken from the germline V gene, the CDR1 and CDR2 loops are SGHRS and YFSETQ. Here is what the overall study found, with its caveats: Sampling was restricted to blood, and TCR repertoires in tissue are likely to differ from TCR repertoires in blood. Compared with non-shared clonotypes, the clonotypes found in all four sorted-subset donors had higher generation probabilities. Rarefaction of sorted-subset datasets indicated incomplete sequencing despite the large sequencing depth. Estimated clonotype richness was generally larger for naive than for memory subsets. Pairwise subsampling indicated that sequencing depth was expected to affect the degree of clonotype sharing among donors. Sharing across a few donors was observed for around 5% of naive CD4, under 4% of naive CD8, 2% to 2.5% of memory CD4, and about 0.4% of memory CD8 clonotypes. Because the study included only a small number of donors, the genetic and exposure-history diversity represented was limited.

The donors were healthy, HIV-negative adults who had no recently reported acute infections or vaccinations. Every donor was a Caucasian adult living in Nashville, Tennessee, USA. CD4+ T cells were enriched by magnetic negative selection, after which naive cells were positively selected on CD45RA and the negative fraction was taken as the memory subset. After blood collection by leukapheresis, PBMCs were isolated using Ficoll-Histopaque density gradient centrifugation and then cryopreserved in the vapor phase of liquid nitrogen. Analytical flow cytometry was used to check the purity and quantity of each magnetically sorted T cell population. Each sorted fraction had its genomic DNA isolated and then quantified by UV absorbance on a Nanodrop 2000c.

Recombination connected TRBV5-1 to TRBJ2-7, with TRBD2 matching 7 junction bases. The TCR comes from a young man in good health. Sequenced material: memory CD4+ T cells sorted from blood. In light of the paper, this sample's cell subset or site label describes: CD45RA-negative fraction. In nucleotide form, the sequence is TGCGCCAGCAGCTCGGGACTAATCCGCGAGCAGTACTTC. It codes for CASSSGLIREQYF. The reference TRBV5-1 and TRBJ2-7 proteins fill in what lies around the CDR3, so the full variable domain reads KAGVTQTPRYLIKTRGQQVTLSCSPISGHRSVSWYQQTPGQGLQFLFEYFSETQRNKGNFPGRFSGRQFSNSRSEMNVSTLELGDSALYLCASSSGLIREQYFGPGTRLTVT.